The 27 T cell receptor beta chains below come from one sample, sequenced in a study of blood T cell repertoires in COVID-19. Measured with immunoSEQ multiplex PCR; TCRdb has only the in-frame clones, and not every one. The sample lists tens of thousands of clones; around 89% were seen once. The specimen was peripheral blood. Receptor source: a woman between 55 and 75 years old with acute or convalescent COVID-19.

The V gene is TRBV7-8, the J gene TRBJ2-4, with a possible D match to TRBD1 (6 bases). The V end lost 0 bases, the J end lost 5 bases, and 17 bases lay between the germline ends. This CDR3 spans 17 amino acids. Germline V gene data show CDR1 as SGHVS and CDR2 as FQNEAQ. The CDR3 spells CASSLAVWGRKENIQYF. The CDR3, as DNA: TGTGCCAGCAGCTTAGCGGTCTGGGGGCGCAAGGAAAACATTCAGTACTTC.

The DNA for the CDR3 is TGTGCCAGCAGCTTACGACGGACAGGGGGCTCCTTCGGCGATTCACCCCTCCACTTT. Translation gives CASSLRRTGGSFGDSPLHF. The chain uses TRBV7-9 and TRBJ1-6, with 11 bases lining up with TRBD1. The CDR3 has 19 amino acids. Looked up from germline, CDR1 is SEHNR and CDR2 is FQNEAQ (reference sequence). J gave up 8 bases and V 2 bases, and 14 bases lay outside the gene matches.

The sample holds a few counts of this clone. This rearrangement joins TRBV5-1 to TRBJ2-2; 9 bases agree with TRBD2. There are 16 residues in the CDR3. The V and J ends lost 1 base and 6 bases, in that order; junction bases with no gene match: 7. Germline CDR1 and CDR2: SGHRS and YFSETQ. The CDR3 loop is CASSLLRLADSGELFF. In nucleotides, the CDR3 is TGCGCCAGCAGCTTGCTGCGACTAGCGGATTCCGGGGAGCTGTTTTTT.

V and J are TRBV4-2 and TRBJ1-6; D unresolved. V dropped 0 bases and J dropped 2 bases, with 8 bases sitting between them. The germline CDR1 and CDR2 sequences are LGHNA and YNFKEQ. The CDR3 consists of 16 residues. CDR3 coding DNA: TGTGCCAGCAGCCAAGAGAGACGGGCCTATAATTCACCCCTCCACTTT. Residues: CASSQERRAYNSPLHF.

J is TRBJ2-5 and V is TRBV18; TRBD1 matches at 9 bases. After removal of 3 bases from V and 1 base from J, the junction contained 3 bases not matched to a gene. The germline CDR1 and CDR2 sequences are KGHSH and LQKENI. The CDR3 spans 15 residues. CDR3: CASSPRTGVQETQYF. DNA of the CDR3: TGTGCCAGCTCACCGAGGACAGGGGTCCAAGAGACCCAGTACTTC.

The DNA of the CDR3 is TGTGCCAGCAGCTCCACTAATACTCGGAACACTGAAGCTTTCTTT. Translating it yields CASSSTNTRNTEAFF. The genes are TRBV7-2 and TRBJ1-1, with no clear D. Looked up from germline, CDR1 is SGHTA and CDR2 is FQGNSA. The CDR3 covers 15 residues. V shed 4 bases and J shed 1 base, with 13 bases lying between them.

The rearrangement uses TRBV6-5 and TRBJ1-5; D might be TRBD1 (5 bases). The V end lost 2 bases, the J end lost 7 bases, and 12 bases lay between the germline ends. Germline CDR1 MNHEY, CDR2 SVGAGI. The CDR3 totals 14 residues. The CDR3 loop reads CASSYGEGFQPQHF. The CDR3 region has the DNA TGTGCCAGCAGTTACGGGGAGGGGTTCCAGCCCCAGCATTTT.

J is TRBJ1-2 and V is TRBV7-9; a possible D gene is TRBD1 (6 bases). Germline CDR1 reads SEHNR; CDR2 reads FQNEAQ (reference sequence). This CDR3 comprises 14 residues. V was cut by 1 base and J by 6 bases, with 12 bases left in between. In nucleotides, the CDR3 is TGTGCCAGCAGCTTAGGGACACCAGGGGATGGCTACACCTTC. Amino acids: CASSLGTPGDGYTF.

In its sample, this clone was seen once. This chain connects TRBV10-3 to TRBJ1-2; D remains ambiguous. CDR3 length: 13 residues. V was pared by 7 bases and J by 8 bases, with 17 bases between. CDR1 and CDR2 (germline): ENHRY, SYGVKD. The DNA of the CDR3 is TGTGCCATCACGGGGTCCCGTGGTGGCGGCTACACCTTC. It codes for CAITGSRGGGYTF.

V gene TRBV28 combines with J gene TRBJ1-6; TRBD1 is a possible D gene (5 bases). The germline gives CDR1 MDHEN, CDR2 SYDVKM. V lost 6 bases to trimming and J lost 8 bases, with 14 bases between them. The CDR3 has 14 amino acids. The CDR3: CASREGRWDSPLHF. The CDR3 nucleotides read TGTGCCAGCAGGGAGGGGAGGTGGGATTCACCCCTCCACTTT. The whole variable domain, remainder taken from reference TRBV28 and TRBJ1-6, is DVKVTQSSRYLVKRTGEKVFLECVQDMDHENMFWYRQDPGLGLRLIYFSYDVKMKEKGDIPEGYSVSREKKERFSLILESASTNQTSMYLCASREGRWDSPLHFGNGTRLTVT.

V is TRBV30 and J is TRBJ2-5; 7 bases are shared with TRBD1. This CDR3 has 14 amino acids. Germline assignment: CDR1 GTSNPN and CDR2 SVGIG (reference sequence). V lost 6 bases and J lost 2; bases outside the gene matches: 9. The CDR3: CACLHRGPQETQYF. The CDR3 nucleotides read TGTGCCTGCCTTCACAGGGGTCCACAAGAGACCCAGTACTTC.

The DNA of the CDR3 is TGTGCCAGCTCACCACGGGGTCGGGGACAGGGAAATGAAAAACTGTTTTTT. Translating gives CASSPRGRGQGNEKLFF. J is TRBJ1-4 and V is TRBV18, with 9 bases matching TRBD1. V shed 1 base and J 5 bases; nucleotides not matched to a gene: 8. Germline CDR1 and CDR2: KGHSH and LQKENI. The CDR3 is 17 amino acids.

This sequence joins TRBV3-1 (or the pseudogene TRBV3-2) and TRBJ1-1; 8 nucleotides align to TRBD1. Germline V gene lookup returns CDR1 LGHDT and CDR2 YNNKEL (reference sequence). Unmatched junction bases numbered 3, after V lost 2 bases and J lost 4 bases. This CDR3 is 14 amino acids long. The chain's CDR3 is CASSQQGAITEAFF. DNA for the CDR3: TGTGCCAGCAGCCAACAGGGGGCTATCACTGAAGCTTTCTTT.

The chain couples TRBV19 to TRBJ2-2; TRBD1 matches 8 bases. The germline V gene encodes CDR1 LNHDA and CDR2 SQIVND (reference sequence). The CDR3 is made up of 18 amino acids. Trimming took 4 bases from V and 4 from J; bases not matched to a gene: 14. CDR3 coding DNA: TGTGCCAGTAGTACTCATCCCGGAGGACAGGGAGGCACCGGGGAGCTGTTTTTT. Its translation is CASSTHPGGQGGTGELFF.

The V gene is TRBV5-1, the J gene TRBJ2-1, with a weak D call TRBD2 (6 bases). The V end was cut by 1 base, the J end by 2 bases, with 10 bases between. The germline gives CDR1 SGHRS, CDR2 YFSETQ. This CDR3 contains 15 residues. This CDR3 reads CASSLLAETYNEQFF. CDR3 coding DNA: TGCGCCAGCAGCTTGTTAGCGGAAACCTACAATGAGCAGTTCTTC.

This clone was counted a single time. The rearrangement joins TRBV5-1 to TRBJ2-3; 8 positions agree with TRBD1. The CDR3 spans 17 residues. The V gene end was trimmed by 4 bases and the J gene end by 0 bases; junction bases not matched to a gene: 10. The germline gives CDR1 SGHRS, CDR2 YFSETQ. The chain's CDR3 is CASSPIGQGGSTDTQYF. The CDR3 DNA is TGCGCCAGCAGCCCAATCGGACAGGGCGGTAGCACAGATACGCAGTATTTT.

This clone was seen a single time. The chain carries TRBV6-5 and TRBJ2-7; D gene unclear. The germline V and J ends were trimmed by 6 bases and 3 bases, with 12 bases remaining between them. The CDR3 totals 13 residues. Germline V gene data show CDR1 as MNHEY and CDR2 as SVGAGI. The CDR3 region is CASRLDIVYEQYV. The CDR3 DNA reads TGTGCCAGCAGACTCGACATTGTCTACGAGCAGTACGTC.

The V and J genes are TRBV5-5 and TRBJ1-2, with TRBD1 as a possible D gene (6 bases). The CDR3 is 15 residues long. Per the germline V gene, CDR1 is SGHKS and CDR2 is YYEKEE (reference sequence). Trimming took off 0 bases at V and 4 bases at J, with 13 bases between the two ends. This CDR3 reads CASSLAAGVGYGYTF. The CDR3 DNA reads TGTGCCAGCAGCTTGGCGGCAGGGGTTGGCTATGGCTACACCTTC.

This clone was seen only once. The chain recombines TRBV7-2 with TRBJ2-3; 9 nucleotides agree with TRBD2. Germline V gene lookup returns CDR1 SGHTA and CDR2 FQGNSA. The J segment lost 4 bases and the V segment lost 8 bases, leaving 7 bases of the junction unmatched. This CDR3 has 14 amino acids. CDR3 amino acids: CASSAGLASDTQYF. In DNA form, the CDR3 reads TGTGCCAGCTCAGCGGGACTAGCCTCAGATACGCAGTATTTT.

The V and J genes are TRBV5-1 and TRBJ2-1, with 7 bases fitting TRBD2. From germline, CDR1 is SGHRS and CDR2 YFSETQ. The V segment lost 0 bases and the J segment 7 bases; nucleotides outside the gene matches: 4. This CDR3 is built from 14 residues. The CDR3 nucleotides are TGCGCCAGCAGCTTGGTACTAGCGTCTAATGAGCAGTTCTTC. Translating it yields CASSLVLASNEQFF.

This rearrangement joins TRBV5-1 to TRBJ2-6; 8 positions match TRBD2. V lost 4 bases and J lost 0; bases outside the gene matches: 3. The CDR3 consists of 16 residues. Germline CDR1 and CDR2: SGHRS and YFSETQ. CDR3 DNA: TGCGCCAGCAGCCCCCGGGAGGGCTCTGGGGCCAACGTCCTGACTTTC. Its translation is CASSPREGSGANVLTF.

This sequence joins TRBV3-1 (or the pseudogene TRBV3-2) and TRBJ1-2, with 10 bases identical to TRBD1. The CDR3 extends over 15 amino acids. Germline values: CDR1 LGHDT, CDR2 YNNKEL (reference sequence). Unmatched junction bases numbered 9, after V lost 3 bases and J lost 8 bases. CDR3 DNA sequence: TGTGCCAGCAGCCAGAGCGACAGGGGGCCCTTCGGCTACACCTTC. Translation gives CASSQSDRGPFGYTF.

The chain combines TRBV5-1 with TRBJ1-4, with 8 bases identical to TRBD1. CDR1 and CDR2 from the germline V gene are SGHRS and YFSETQ. V dropped 4 bases and J dropped 3; count of bases not matched to a gene: 2. The CDR3 spans 14 residues. CDR3 sequence (DNA): TGCGCCAGCAGCCAGGACAGGGCTAATGAAAAACTGTTTTTT. Its translation: CASSQDRANEKLFF.

The genes are TRBV10-2 and TRBJ1-5; weak D call: TRBD1 (6 bases). The CDR3 runs 14 residues. Germline CDR1 WSHSY, CDR2 SAAADI. Trimming took off 2 bases at V and 8 bases at J, with 13 bases between the two ends. The CDR3 here is CASSEGGGAEPQHF. CDR3 nucleotide sequence: TGCGCCAGCAGTGAGGGTGGGGGCGCGGAGCCCCAGCATTTT.

The rearrangement uses TRBV7-2 and TRBJ1-2, with D uncertain. The V and J ends lost 5 bases and 1 base respectively, with 14 bases between them. This CDR3 has 15 amino acids. The germline CDR1 and CDR2 sequences are SGHTA and FQGNSA. In DNA, the CDR3 is TGTGCCAGCAGCCCTTCCCCCGACAATAACTATGGCTACACCTTC. Translation: CASSPSPDNNYGYTF.

The chain uses TRBV3-1 (or the pseudogene TRBV3-2) and TRBJ1-2; D might be TRBD1 (6 bases). CDR3 length: 12 amino acids. Trimming stripped 8 bases from V and 6 bases from J, with 13 bases between. Germline CDR1 is LGHDT and CDR2 is YNNKEL (reference sequence). CDR3 bases: TGTGCCAGCTCAGGGGCAGCGGATGGCTACACCTTC. Translated, it gives CASSGAADGYTF.

This clone was picked up one time. The V gene is TRBV3-1 (or the pseudogene TRBV3-2), the J gene TRBJ1-6; 7 bases align to TRBD1. With V trimmed by 4 bases and J by 9 bases, 9 bases remained unmatched. The CDR3 covers 15 residues. CDR1 LGHDT and CDR2 YNNKEL come from the germline V gene (reference sequence). The CDR3 DNA follows: TGTGCCAGCAGCCTTATCTGGACAGGTAGTTCACCCCTCCACTTT. As protein: CASSLIWTGSSPLHF.